One T cell receptor beta chain is described in this entry. Its antigen is not known. 13 Jbeta primers and 60 Vbeta primers were used for the PCR. Assay: immunoSEQ multiplex PCR; the TCRdb copy retains only in-frame clones and omits some. Among hundreds of thousands of clones listed, 70% to 85% were seen once. Germline V gene data show CDR1 as SGHRS and CDR2 as YFSETQ. This CDR3 region has 15 residues. Trimming removed 3 bases at V and 6 bases at J, with 19 bases between. The sample comes from a study of cytomegalovirus exposure and HLA in healthy donors. Whole-study findings and limits: An assumption of roughly uniform sequencing depth across donors underlay the presence/absence analyses. Later analysis reportedly placed an Asian-associated ancestry cluster below the roughly 600-donor mean in N-insertions. Follow-up analysis later connected one missense variant in DCLRE1C with trimming of TCR beta V- and J-genes.

The rearrangement links TRBV5-1 to TRBJ2-7, with D tentatively TRBD1 (7 bases). The receptor comes from a male donor in good health and CMV-seronegative. The sequencing input was PBMCs. The CDR3 region has the DNA TGCGCCAGCAGCTCCCACAGGGGCGGGAAGGGCGAGCAGTACTTC. It yields the protein CASSSHRGGKGEQYF.